One and the same sample provided the 14 T cell receptor beta chains below, sequenced in a study of CD8+CD57+ T cells in acquired aplastic anemia. The patients chosen for sequencing had shown expansion of CD8+CD57+ cells (detected by flow cytometry). Genomic DNA constituted the template upon which TCR beta VDJ and CDR3 profiling was performed. Each CDR3 protein is one row after TCRdb ran MiXCR on the reads. The data show about 240,000 distinct CDR3 sequences, with 45% to 50% seen just once and over 7.5% held by the top ten. The sequenced sample was sorted CD4+, CD8+, or CD8+CD57+ T cells (not recorded which) from PBMCs. The receptors here all came from a human donor with aplastic anemia.

This clonotype was found many times. The CDR3 sequence is CASSPTGGTEAFF. In nucleotides, the CDR3 is TGTGCCAGCAGCCCAACAGGGGGCACTGAAGCTTTCTTT. This chain uses TRBV11-3 with TRBJ1-1; 8 bases match TRBD1. V dropped 5 bases and J dropped 4; count of bases not matched to a gene: 3. Germline CDR1 SGHNT, CDR2 YENEEA. The CDR3 covers 13 residues.

This clonotype has ten or more counts. The chain uses TRBV6-5 and TRBJ2-7; D perhaps matches TRBD1 (5 bases). The V gene's germline CDR1 is MNHEY and CDR2 SVGAGI. V was cut by 1 base and J by 4 bases, with 11 bases left in between. The CDR3 loop spans 14 amino acids. CDR3 loop: CASSYLSRAYEQYF. The DNA for the CDR3 is TGTGCCAGCAGTTACTTAAGCAGGGCTTACGAGCAGTACTTC.

This clonotype was detected ten times or more. The J gene is TRBJ1-4, the V gene TRBV7-9; D is unresolved. The CDR3 is made up of 16 amino acids. Germline V lookup: CDR1 SEHNR, CDR2 FQNEAQ (reference sequence). Trimming shortened V by 5 bases and J by 0 bases, and 13 bases separated the two germline ends. CDR3 loop: CASSPSQDPTNEKLFF. In nucleotides, the CDR3 is TGTGCCAGCAGCCCCAGTCAGGACCCAACTAATGAAAAACTGTTTTTT.

Details on this clonotype: One end of the junction fails to match germline, which may point to a read error. V usage is TRBV25-1 and J usage is TRBJ2-4; D uncertain. The CDR3 is made up of 16 amino acids. Germline values: CDR1 MGHDK, CDR2 SYGVNS. CDR3 residues: CASSELGSLAKNIRYF. The CDR3 DNA sequence: TGTGCCAGCAGTGAATTAGGCAGTTTAGCCAAAAACATTCGGTACTTC.

The chain uses TRBV7-3 and TRBJ1-2, with D possibly matching TRBD1 (5 bases). Germline V gene data show CDR1 as SGHTA and CDR2 as FQGTGA. The germline V and J ends were trimmed by 1 base and 8 bases, with 11 bases remaining between them. The CDR3 runs 13 residues. The CDR3 DNA is TGTGCCAGCAGCTTAATCGGGAGGGGAGGCTACACCTTC. This sequence encodes CASSLIGRGGYTF. The variable domain in full, with the rest retrieved from reference TRBV7-3 and TRBJ1-2, is GAGVSQTPSNKVTEKGKYVELRCDPISGHTALYWYRQSLGQGPEFLIYFQGTGAADDSGLPNDRFFAVRPEGSVSTLKIQRTERGDSAVYLCASSLIGRGGYTFGSGTRLTVV.

The V call is TRBV19, the J call TRBJ2-1, with 8 bases lining up with TRBD1. Trimming removed 10 bases from V and 9 bases from J; junction bases left unmatched: 8. Per the germline V gene, CDR1 is LNHDA and CDR2 is SQIVND (reference sequence). The CDR3 covers 12 residues. The CDR3 is CATRTGTPEQFF. In DNA form, the CDR3 reads TGTGCCACCCGGACAGGGACCCCTGAGCAGTTCTTC.

This clonotype showed up many times. V gene TRBV4-1 combines with J gene TRBJ2-3; TRBD2 might be the D (6 bases). The V end lost 1 base, the J end lost 1 base, and 12 bases lay between the germline ends. Germline V gene data show CDR1 as MGHRA and CDR2 as YSYEKL. CDR3 size: 16 residues. The CDR3 spells CASSQAPGLGTDTQYF. Written as DNA, the CDR3 is TGCGCCAGCAGCCAAGCTCCGGGACTGGGCACAGATACGCAGTATTTT.

Written as DNA, the CDR3 is TGTGCCAGTAGCCGGAGGATAACCGGGACGGAGAATTCACCCCTCCACTTT. This sequence encodes CASSRRITGTENSPLHF. The J gene is TRBJ1-6, the V gene TRBV19; possible D gene TRBD1, 5 bases. Germline V gives CDR1 LNHDA, CDR2 SQIVND (reference sequence). The V and J ends lost 6 bases and 7 bases respectively, with 22 bases between them. CDR3 length equals 17 residues. Filled out from reference TRBV19 and TRBJ1-6, the complete variable domain reads DGGITQSPKYLFRKEGQNVTLSCEQNLNHDAMYWYRQDPGQGLRLIYYSQIVNDFQKGDIAEGYSVSREKKESFPLTVTSAQKNPTAFYLCASSRRITGTENSPLHFGNGTRLTVT.

In this sample, this clonotype turned up many times. The chain joins TRBV6-5 to TRBJ2-3, with TRBD2 as a possible D gene (5 bases). Trimming stripped 7 bases from V and 2 bases from J, with 10 bases between. This CDR3 region has 13 residues. The germline CDR1 and CDR2 sequences are MNHEY and SVGAGI. CDR3 in amino acids: CASTSGYTDTQYF. The CDR3 DNA reads as TGTGCCAGCACTTCGGGGTACACAGATACGCAGTATTTT.

Worth noting for this clonotype: A clone one base away is much larger, so this may be a read error. The chain recombines TRBV4-3 with TRBJ2-1, with D possibly being TRBD2 (6 bases). The CDR3 spans 14 residues. The germline gives CDR1 LGHNA, CDR2 YSLEER. CDR3 loop: CASGQDRGNYEQFF. In DNA, the CDR3 is TGCGCCAGCGGCCAAGATCGGGGGAACTATGAGCAGTTCTTC.

On this clonotype itself: It may be a read error: a sequence one base away is much more abundant. V gene TRBV15 combines with J gene TRBJ1-1, with 11 bases matching TRBD1. Germline CDR1 and CDR2: LNHNV and YYDKDF (reference sequence). The trim removed 1 base at V and 6 bases at J, leaving 1 base unmatched. The CDR3 sequence is 14 residues long. In nucleotides, the CDR3 is TGTGCCACCAGCAGAGGGACAGGGGGCGCTGAAGCTTTCTTT. Translation gives CATSRGTGGAEAFF.

This chain links TRBV5-5 with TRBJ2-1; D not resolved. CDR1 is SGHKS, CDR2 YYEKEE, per germline (reference sequence). This CDR3 is 16 amino acids long. V was pared by 6 bases and J by 0 bases, with 16 bases between. CDR3 sequence (DNA): TGTGCCAGCACCCCCGGTGGGCAGAGCTCCTACAATGAGCAGTTCTTC. This codes for CASTPGGQSSYNEQFF.

This chain connects TRBV27 to TRBJ1-1; TRBD1 might be the D (5 bases). The CDR3 runs 15 residues. Germline V gene sequence: CDR1 MNHEY, CDR2 SMNVEV (reference sequence). The V and J ends lost 3 bases and 6 bases respectively, with 17 bases between them. CDR3 sequence: CASSFSGKGGAEAFF. DNA of the CDR3: TGTGCCAGCAGTTTCTCAGGGAAGGGAGGGGCTGAAGCTTTCTTT.

The chain is built from TRBV20-1 and TRBJ2-4; a possible D gene is TRBD2 (5 bases). CDR3 size: 12 residues. V shed 0 bases and J shed 8 bases, with 8 bases lying between them. In germline, CDR1 is DFQATT, CDR2 SNEGSKA (reference sequence). The CDR3 bases are TGCAGTGCTAGAGATGCGAGGGACATTCAGTACTTC. Its translation is CSARDARDIQYF.